This TCR beta chain appears in the sequencing data of a study of cytomegalovirus exposure and HLA in healthy donors. Study-level background: Among the approximately 400 genotyped donors, about 81% were placed in the Caucasian-associated ancestry cluster. Study-wide results and caveats: Later analysis revealed greater clonal expansion in HLA-associated TCR beta chains than in equally common others.

PCR involved 60 Vbeta and 13 Jbeta primers. Sequencing used immunoSEQ multiplex PCR; TCRdb keeps in-frame clones, though not all of them. The table shows about 150,000 clones, with 82% occurring only once. V lost 1 base and J 5 bases, leaving 2 bases between the germline ends. The CDR3 covers 11 residues. Germline V gene data show CDR1 as SGDLS and CDR2 as YYNGEE. In the case of this clone: Its antigen is still unknown.

The clonotype comes from a woman in her forties or fifties in good health and CMV-seropositive. The rearrangement links TRBV9 to TRBJ2-3; the D is unclear. Material: PBMCs. The CDR3 DNA follows: TGTGCCAGCAGCGTACGAGATACGCAGTATTTT. This sequence encodes CASSVRDTQYF.